The clone carrying this T cell receptor beta chain was detected a few times. Its antigen is currently unknown. This sample is part of a study of blood T cells in healthy people across ages. The study, taken as a whole, reports: Reliance upon unsorted PBMCs precluded definitive naive versus antigen-experienced comparison.

The germline V gene has CDR1 SEHNR and CDR2 FQNEAQ (reference sequence). V gave up 2 bases and J gave up 5 bases, with 15 bases separating them. The CDR3 has 16 residues. Alongside a J-beta primer mix, a sample-barcoded 5' primer served in a second PCR lasting roughly 6 to 12 cycles. TCRdb re-called the 5' RACE reads with MiXCR, one entry per CDR3 protein. The sample holds about 1.1 million distinct CDR3 sequences, around two fifths seen once. Each sample yielded at least 5.5 micrograms of PBMC total RNA. This receptor was identified in a man between 18 and 29 years old in good health. The chain links TRBV7-9 to TRBJ1-4; the D is unclear. Material: blood. CDR3 protein: CASSLMFWSENEKLFF. The CDR3 DNA reads TGTGCCAGCAGCTTAATGTTCTGGTCAGAAAATGAAAAACTGTTTTTT.